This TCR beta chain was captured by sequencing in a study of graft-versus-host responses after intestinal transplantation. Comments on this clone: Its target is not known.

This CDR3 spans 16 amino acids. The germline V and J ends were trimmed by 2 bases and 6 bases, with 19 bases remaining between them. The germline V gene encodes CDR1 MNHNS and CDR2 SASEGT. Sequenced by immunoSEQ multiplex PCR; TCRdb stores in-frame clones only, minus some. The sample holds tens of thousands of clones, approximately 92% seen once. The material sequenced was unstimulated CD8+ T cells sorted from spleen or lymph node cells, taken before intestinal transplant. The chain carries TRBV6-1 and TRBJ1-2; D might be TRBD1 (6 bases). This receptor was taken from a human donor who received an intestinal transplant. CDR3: CASSEILGGGPDGYTF. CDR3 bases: TGTGCCAGCAGTGAAATTCTGGGGGGGGGCCCTGATGGCTACACCTTC.